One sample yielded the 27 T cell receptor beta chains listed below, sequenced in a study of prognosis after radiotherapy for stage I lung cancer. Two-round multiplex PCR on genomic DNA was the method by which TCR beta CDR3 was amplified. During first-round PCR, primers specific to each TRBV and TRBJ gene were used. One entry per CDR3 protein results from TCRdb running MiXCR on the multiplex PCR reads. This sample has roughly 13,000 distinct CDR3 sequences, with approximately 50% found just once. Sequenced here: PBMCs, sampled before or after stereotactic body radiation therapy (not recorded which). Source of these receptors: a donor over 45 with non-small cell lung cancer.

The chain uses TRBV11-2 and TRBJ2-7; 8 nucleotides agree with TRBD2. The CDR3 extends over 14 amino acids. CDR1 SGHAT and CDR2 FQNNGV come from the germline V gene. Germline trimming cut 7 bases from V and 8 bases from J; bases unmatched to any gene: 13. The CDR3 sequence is CASTITGGGGKQYF. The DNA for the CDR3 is TGTGCCAGCACCATAACGGGGGGGGGGGGGAAGCAGTACTTC.

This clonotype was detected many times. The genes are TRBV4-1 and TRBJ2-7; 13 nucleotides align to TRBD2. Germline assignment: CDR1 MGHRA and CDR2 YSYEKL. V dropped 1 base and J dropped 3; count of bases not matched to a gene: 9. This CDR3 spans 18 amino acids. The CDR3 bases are TGCGCCAGCAGCCAAGCAGCCGCCGGGACTAGCGGGGTCTACGAGCAGTACTTC. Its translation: CASSQAAAGTSGVYEQYF.

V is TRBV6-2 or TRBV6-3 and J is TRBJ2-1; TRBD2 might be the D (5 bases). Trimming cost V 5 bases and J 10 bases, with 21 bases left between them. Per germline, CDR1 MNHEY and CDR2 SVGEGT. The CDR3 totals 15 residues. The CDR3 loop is CASSELHALGGEQFF. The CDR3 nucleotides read TGTGCCAGCAGTGAACTCCACGCCCTAGGAGGAGAGCAGTTCTTC.

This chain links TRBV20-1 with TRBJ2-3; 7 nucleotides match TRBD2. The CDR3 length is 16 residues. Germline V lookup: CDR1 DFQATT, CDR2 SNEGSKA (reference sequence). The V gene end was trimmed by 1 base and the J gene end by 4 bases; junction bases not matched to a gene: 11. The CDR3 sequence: CSARGQRGGFPDTQYF. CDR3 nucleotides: TGCAGTGCTAGAGGTCAGCGGGGTGGGTTCCCAGATACGCAGTATTTT.

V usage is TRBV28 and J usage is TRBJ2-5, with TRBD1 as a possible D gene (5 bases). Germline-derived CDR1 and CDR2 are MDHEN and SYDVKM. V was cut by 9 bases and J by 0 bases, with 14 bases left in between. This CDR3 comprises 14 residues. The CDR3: CASQDKAYQETQYF. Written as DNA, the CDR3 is TGTGCCAGTCAGGACAAGGCCTACCAAGAGACCCAGTACTTC.

The CDR3 loop is CASSSNQETQYF. The CDR3 DNA sequence: TGTGCCAGTAGTTCAAACCAAGAGACCCAGTACTTC. V is TRBV19 and J is TRBJ2-5; D gene unclear. There are 12 residues in the CDR3. The V gene lost 5 bases and the J gene lost 0 bases, with 4 bases spanning the gap. Per the germline V gene, CDR1 is LNHDA and CDR2 is SQIVND (reference sequence).

This CDR3 reads CASSEGQVISWELFF. In nucleotides, the CDR3 is TGTGCCAGCAGTGAGGGACAGGTGATTTCCTGGGAGCTGTTTTTT. V and J are TRBV2 and TRBJ2-2; TRBD1 aligns across 8 bases. CDR3 length: 15 residues. Unmatched junction bases numbered 9, after V lost 3 bases and J lost 9 bases. Germline CDR1 SNHLY, CDR2 FYNNEI. Using reference TRBV2 and TRBJ2-2 for the parts outside the CDR3, the full variable domain is EPEVTQTPSHQVTQMGQEVILRCVPISNHLYFYWYRQILGQKVEFLVSFYNNEISEKSEIFDDQFSVERPDGSNFTLKIRSTKLEDSAMYFCASSEGQVISWELFFGEGSRLTVL.

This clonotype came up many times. CDR3 amino acids: CASSSYLAGGFNEQFF. The CDR3 nucleotides read TGTGCCAGCTCTAGTTACCTAGCGGGAGGATTCAATGAGCAGTTCTTC. This chain links TRBV18 with TRBJ2-1; TRBD2 matches at 11 bases. The CDR3 spans 16 residues. Germline CDR1 is KGHSH and CDR2 is LQKENI. V gave up 6 bases and J gave up 6 bases; unmatched junction bases: 10.

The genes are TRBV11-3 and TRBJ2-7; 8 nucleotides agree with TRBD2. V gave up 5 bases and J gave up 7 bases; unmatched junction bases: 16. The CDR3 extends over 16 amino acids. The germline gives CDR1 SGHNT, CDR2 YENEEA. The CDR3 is CASSPYSPGLGLEQYF. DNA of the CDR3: TGTGCCAGCAGCCCGTATTCACCGGGACTAGGGCTTGAGCAGTACTTC.

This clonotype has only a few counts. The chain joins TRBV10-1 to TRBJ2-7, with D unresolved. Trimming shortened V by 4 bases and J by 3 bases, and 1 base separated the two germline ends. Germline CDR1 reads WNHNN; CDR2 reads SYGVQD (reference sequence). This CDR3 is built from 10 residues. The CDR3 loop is CASSVYEQYF. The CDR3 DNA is TGCGCCAGCAGTGTCTACGAGCAGTACTTC.

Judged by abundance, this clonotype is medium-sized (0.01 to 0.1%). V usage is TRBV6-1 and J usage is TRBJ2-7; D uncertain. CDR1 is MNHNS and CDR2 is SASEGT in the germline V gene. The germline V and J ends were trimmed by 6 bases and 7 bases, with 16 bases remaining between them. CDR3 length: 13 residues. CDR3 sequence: CASRGSDVREQYF. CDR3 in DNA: TGTGCCAGCAGAGGTTCCGATGTCAGGGAGCAGTACTTC.

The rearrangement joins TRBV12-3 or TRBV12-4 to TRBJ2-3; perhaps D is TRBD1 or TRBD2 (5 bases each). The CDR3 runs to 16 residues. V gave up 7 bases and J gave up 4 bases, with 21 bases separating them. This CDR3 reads CASTHVRGARADTQYF. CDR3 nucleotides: TGTGCCAGCACCCACGTTAGAGGGGCTCGGGCAGATACGCAGTATTTT.

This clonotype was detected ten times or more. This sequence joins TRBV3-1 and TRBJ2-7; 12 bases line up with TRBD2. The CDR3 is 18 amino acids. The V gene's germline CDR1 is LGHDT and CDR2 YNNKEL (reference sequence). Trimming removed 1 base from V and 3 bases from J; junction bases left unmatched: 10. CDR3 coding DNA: TGTGCCAGCAGCCAAGCCCCCCCAAGACTAGCGGGAGTCTACGAGCAGTACTTC. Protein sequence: CASSQAPPRLAGVYEQYF.

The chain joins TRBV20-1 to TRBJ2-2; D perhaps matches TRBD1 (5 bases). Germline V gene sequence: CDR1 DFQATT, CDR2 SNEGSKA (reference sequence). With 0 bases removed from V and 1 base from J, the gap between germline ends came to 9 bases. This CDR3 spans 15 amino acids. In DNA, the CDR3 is TGCAGTGCTAGAGATTGGCAGGGGAACACCGGGGAGCTGTTTTTT. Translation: CSARDWQGNTGELFF.

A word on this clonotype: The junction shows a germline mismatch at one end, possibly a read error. The CDR3 bases are TGTGCCAGCAGTTTTGGGACAGTCGCCTCTTCGGAGGAGCTGCTTTTT. Amino acids: CASSFGTVASSEELLF. The rearrangement joins TRBV28 to TRBJ2-2, with 7 bases that match TRBD1. This CDR3 spans 16 amino acids. CDR1 is MDHEN and CDR2 is SYDVKM in the germline V gene. The complete variable domain, with remaining parts taken from reference TRBV28 and TRBJ2-2, reads DVKVTQSSRYLVKRTGEKVFLECVQDMDHENMFWYRQDPGLGLRLIYFSYDVKMKEKGDIPEGYSVSREKKERFSLILESASTNQTSMYLCASSFGTVASSEELLFGEGSRLTVL.

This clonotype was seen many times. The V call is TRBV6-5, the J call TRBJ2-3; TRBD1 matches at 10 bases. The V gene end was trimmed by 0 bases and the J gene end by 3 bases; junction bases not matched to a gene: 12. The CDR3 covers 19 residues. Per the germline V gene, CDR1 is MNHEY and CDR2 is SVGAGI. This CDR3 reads CASSYSSKLWDRGTDTQYF. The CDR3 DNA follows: TGTGCCAGCAGTTACTCGAGTAAATTATGGGACAGGGGAACAGATACGCAGTATTTT.

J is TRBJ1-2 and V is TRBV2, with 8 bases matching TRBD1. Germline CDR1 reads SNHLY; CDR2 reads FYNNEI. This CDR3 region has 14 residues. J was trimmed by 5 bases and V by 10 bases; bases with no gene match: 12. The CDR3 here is CAIILDREGYGYTF. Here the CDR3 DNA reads TGTGCCATCATTCTGGACAGGGAGGGGTATGGCTACACCTTC.

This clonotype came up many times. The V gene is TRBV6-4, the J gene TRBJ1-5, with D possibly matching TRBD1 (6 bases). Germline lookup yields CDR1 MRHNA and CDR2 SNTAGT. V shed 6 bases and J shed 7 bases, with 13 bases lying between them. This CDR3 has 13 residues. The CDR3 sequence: CASSPDRGQPQHF. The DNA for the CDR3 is TGTGCCAGCAGCCCGGACAGAGGGCAGCCCCAGCATTTT.

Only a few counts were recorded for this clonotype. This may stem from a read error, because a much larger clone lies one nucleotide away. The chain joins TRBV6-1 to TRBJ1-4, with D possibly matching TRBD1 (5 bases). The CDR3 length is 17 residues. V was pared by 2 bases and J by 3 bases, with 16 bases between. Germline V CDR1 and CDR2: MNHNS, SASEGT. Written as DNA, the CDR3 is TGTGCCAGCAGTGAATGGGGGTGCCGAACGGCTAATGAAAAACTGTTTTTT. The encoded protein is CASSEWGCRTANEKLFF.

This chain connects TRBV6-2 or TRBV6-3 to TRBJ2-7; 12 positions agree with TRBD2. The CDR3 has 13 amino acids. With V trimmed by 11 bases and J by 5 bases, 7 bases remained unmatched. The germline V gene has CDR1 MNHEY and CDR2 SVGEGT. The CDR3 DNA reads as TGTGCCTCAACTAGCGGGAGGACCAACGAGCAGTACTTC. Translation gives CASTSGRTNEQYF.

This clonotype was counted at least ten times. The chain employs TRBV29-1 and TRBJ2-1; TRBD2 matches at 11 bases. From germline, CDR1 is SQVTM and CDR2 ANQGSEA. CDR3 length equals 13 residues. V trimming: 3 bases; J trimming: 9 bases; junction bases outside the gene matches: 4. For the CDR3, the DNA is TGCAGCGTTGACACTAGCGGGAGTGGTGAGCAGTTCTTC. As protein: CSVDTSGSGEQFF.

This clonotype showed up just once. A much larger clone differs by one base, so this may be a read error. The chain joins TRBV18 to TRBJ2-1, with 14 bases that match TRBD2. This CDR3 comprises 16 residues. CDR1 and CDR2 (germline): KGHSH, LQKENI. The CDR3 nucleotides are TGTGCCAGCTCACCGACTAGCGGGGGGGCCTTCAATGAGCGGTTCTTC. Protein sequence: CASSPTSGGAFNERFF.

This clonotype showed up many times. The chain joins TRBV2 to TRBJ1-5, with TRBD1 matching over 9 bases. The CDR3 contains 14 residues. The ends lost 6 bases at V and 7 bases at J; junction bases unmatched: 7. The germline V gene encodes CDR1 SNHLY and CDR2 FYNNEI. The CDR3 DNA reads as TGTGCCAGCAGCCGGACAGGGGAGGGACAGCCCCAGCATTTT. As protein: CASSRTGEGQPQHF. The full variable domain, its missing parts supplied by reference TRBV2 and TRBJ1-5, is EPEVTQTPSHQVTQMGQEVILRCVPISNHLYFYWYRQILGQKVEFLVSFYNNEISEKSEIFDDQFSVERPDGSNFTLKIRSTKLEDSAMYFCASSRTGEGQPQHFGDGTRLSIL.

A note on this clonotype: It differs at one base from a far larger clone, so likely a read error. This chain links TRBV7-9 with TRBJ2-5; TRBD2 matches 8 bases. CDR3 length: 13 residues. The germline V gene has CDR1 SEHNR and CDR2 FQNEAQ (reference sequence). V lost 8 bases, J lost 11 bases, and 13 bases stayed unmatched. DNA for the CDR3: TGTGCCAGCCGGCGGGAGGACCTCAATGAGCAGTACTTC. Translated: CASRREDLNEQYF.

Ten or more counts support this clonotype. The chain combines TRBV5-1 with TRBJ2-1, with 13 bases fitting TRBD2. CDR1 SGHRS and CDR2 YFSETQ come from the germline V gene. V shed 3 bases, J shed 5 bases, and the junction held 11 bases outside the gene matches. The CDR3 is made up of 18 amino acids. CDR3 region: CASSSWSGLAGVDNEQFF. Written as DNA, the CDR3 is TGCGCCAGCAGCTCCTGGAGTGGACTAGCGGGGGTAGACAATGAGCAGTTCTTC.

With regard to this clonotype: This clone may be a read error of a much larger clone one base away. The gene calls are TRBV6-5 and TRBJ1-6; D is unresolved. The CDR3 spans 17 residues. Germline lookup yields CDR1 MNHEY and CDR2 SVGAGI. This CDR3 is CASSYDTPSSYNPPLHF. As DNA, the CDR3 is TGTGCCAGCAGTTACGATACACCTAGCTCCTATAATCCACCCCTCCACTTT.

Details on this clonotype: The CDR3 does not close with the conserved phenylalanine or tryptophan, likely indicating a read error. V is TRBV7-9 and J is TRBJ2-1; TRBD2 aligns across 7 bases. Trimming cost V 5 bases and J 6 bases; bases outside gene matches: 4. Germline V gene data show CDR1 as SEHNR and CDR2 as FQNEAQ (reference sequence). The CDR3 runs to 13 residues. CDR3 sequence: CASSLWTSNEQFI. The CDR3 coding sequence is TGTGCCAGCAGCCTCTGGACTAGCAATGAGCAGTTCATC.